A selection of T cell receptor beta chains follows, all from one sample in a study of CD8 T cells in Susac syndrome. MiXCR, applied by TCRdb to the immunoSEQ multiplex PCR reads, yields one record per CDR3 protein. The sample lists approximately 190,000 distinct CDR3 sequences, more than 90% occurring once. Sequencing was done on a sample of CD4+ T cells from PBMCs. All receptors come from a human donor with Susac syndrome. The CDR3 runs from the conserved cysteine through the conserved F or W. A D gene is named only where the DNA matches it firmly. Clone size is given for some rows only: seen once, a few or many times, or a class if the clone is expanded.

13	-	-	TRBV12-3/TRBV12-4	TRBJ1-1	TGTGCCAGCACCCCTACAGGGTTCACTGAAGCTTTCTTT	CASTPTGFTEAFF
19	-	-	TRBV27	TRBJ1-6	TGTGCCAGCAGACGACTCCTGGACGGGTTAAGCTCCTATAATTCACCCCTCCACTTT	CASRRLLDGLSSYNSPLHF
15	-	-	TRBV7-3	TRBJ2-2	TGTGCCAGCAGCTCCCCGGTGTTGGGTACCGGGGAGCTGTTTTTT	CASSSPVLGTGELFF
17	TRBD1	-	TRBV6-1	TRBJ1-2	TGTGCCAGCAGTAGGGGAACCGGGACAGGGTCCTCATATGGCTACACCTTC	CASSRGTGTGSSYGYTF
17	TRBD2	-	TRBV3-1	TRBJ2-7	TGTGCCAGCAGCCAACACGCGTCTAGCGGGGGGGACTACGAGCAGTACTTC	CASSQHASSGGDYEQYF
12	-	-	TRBV29-1	TRBJ2-1	TGCAGCGTTGGCCGGGGTTCCAATGAGCAGTTCTTC	CSVGRGSNEQFF
16	-	once	TRBV20-1	TRBJ1-1	TGCAGTGCTAGGGACACCTTCGGGACACAGAACACTGAAGCTTTCTTT	CSARDTFGTQNTEAFF
16	TRBD1	-	TRBV4-3	TRBJ2-5	TGCGCCAGCAGCCAAGGATTCACAGGGGGCGGACAGACCCAGTACTTC	CASSQGFTGGGQTQYF
18	TRBD2	-	TRBV4-1	TRBJ2-3	TGCGCCAGCAGCCAAGAGGGGGGACTAGCGGGGCTCACAGATACGCAGTATTTT	CASSQEGGLAGLTDTQYF
14	-	-	TRBV12-3/TRBV12-4	TRBJ2-1	TGTGCCAGCAGTCCGAACCTAGGGAGCAATGAGCAGTTCTTC	CASSPNLGSNEQFF
15	-	-	TRBV15	TRBJ1-1	TGTGCCACCAGCAGAGCGGGGCCGATGGTTCCTGAAGCTTTCTTT	CATSRAGPMVPEAFF